This T cell receptor (beta chain) was captured by sequencing in a study of blood T cell repertoires in COVID-19. The wider study: Collection of acute and convalescent COVID-19 samples took place in the United States, Italy and Spain. PBMCs, B-cell-depleted T cells, or T cells provided the cDNA or gDNA that made up the material.

The CDR3 runs 15 residues. In germline, CDR1 is MNHNS, CDR2 SASEGT. V was clipped by 3 bases and J by 4 bases; unmatched bases: 7. In the original analysis: Reference gene primer amplification in the assay estimated nucleated cell counts. TCRdb's table, derived via immunoSEQ multiplex PCR, lists solely in-frame clones and lacks some. The DNA gave D and trimming, while V, J and clone size come from that table. The sample shows some 110,000 clones, 85% to 90% of them seen only once. Source material: peripheral blood. This chain uses TRBV6-1 with TRBJ1-2; 8 nucleotides agree with TRBD1. The clonotype was recovered from an older man who had recovered from COVID-19. The CDR3 DNA follows: TGTGCCAGCAGTGAGCTCGACAGGGGACCCTATGGCTACACCTTC. This translates into CASSELDRGPYGYTF.